A single sample gave rise to the 14 T cell receptor beta chains below, sequenced in a study of OX40 agonist ivuxolimab in advanced cancers. Assay: immunoSEQ multiplex PCR; the TCRdb copy retains only in-frame clones and omits some. Here the sample spans 40,000 to 60,000 clones, roughly 86% being singletons. Here the sequenced sample was CD4+ or CD8+ T cells sorted from blood, taken in a trial of the OX40 agonist ivuxolimab. These receptor sequences come from an adult with an advanced solid tumor such as melanoma, head and neck, liver or kidney cancer.

In this sample, this clone turned up once. This rearrangement joins TRBV6-5 to TRBJ1-5; D might be TRBD1 (6 bases). CDR3 length equals 13 residues. V dropped 4 bases and J dropped 7 bases, with 11 bases sitting between them. CDR1 is MNHEY and CDR2 is SVGAGI in the germline V gene. DNA of the CDR3: TGTGCCAGCAGTTTAGGGGGAAAACAGCCCCAGCATTTT. Its translation: CASSLGGKQPQHF.

This clone has a single count. The rearrangement links TRBV5-1 to TRBJ2-7; 10 bases match TRBD1. The germline CDR1 and CDR2 sequences are SGHRS and YFSETQ. The CDR3 runs to 16 residues. The trim removed 0 bases at V and 3 bases at J, leaving 6 bases unmatched. DNA for the CDR3: TGCGCCAGCAGCTTGGCCGGGACAGGGGCCGGCTACGAGCAGTACTTC. This translates into CASSLAGTGAGYEQYF.

V is TRBV11-2 and J is TRBJ2-3; 7 nucleotides align to TRBD2. V lost 8 bases to trimming and J lost 1 base; unmatched junction nucleotides: 6. Germline V gene lookup returns CDR1 SGHAT and CDR2 FQNNGV. This CDR3 has 14 residues. The CDR3 loop is CASRSTSGTDTQYF. The CDR3 DNA is TGTGCCAGCCGCAGCACTAGCGGCACAGATACGCAGTATTTT.

This chain joins TRBV28 and TRBJ2-2, with 7 bases identical to TRBD1. The germline V gene encodes CDR1 MDHEN and CDR2 SYDVKM. This CDR3 spans 15 amino acids. After removal of 7 bases from V and 0 bases from J, the junction contained 5 bases not matched to a gene. CDR3 amino acids: CASKRDSANTGELFF. The CDR3 DNA follows: TGTGCCAGCAAACGGGACAGCGCGAACACCGGGGAGCTGTTTTTT.

This sequence joins TRBV7-3 and TRBJ1-1, with no clear D. CDR1 SGHTA and CDR2 FQGTGA come from the germline V gene. This CDR3 has 16 amino acids. Between the trimmed V and J ends, which lost 1 base and 1 base, there was a span of 13 bases. This chain's CDR3 is CASSLRGFGGNTEAFF. The CDR3 DNA sequence: TGTGCCAGCAGCTTAAGGGGTTTCGGAGGGAACACTGAAGCTTTCTTT.

The rearrangement links TRBV28 to TRBJ2-2, with TRBD1 matching over 8 bases. Germline loops: CDR1 MDHEN, CDR2 SYDVKM. The CDR3 totals 16 residues. The J segment lost 4 bases and the V segment lost 7 bases, leaving 11 bases of the junction unmatched. The CDR3 bases are TGTGCCAGCATGGGGACCTCAGGGGGCGGCACCGGGGAGCTGTTTTTT. This encodes CASMGTSGGGTGELFF. Supplemented by reference TRBV28 and TRBJ2-2, the full variable domain reads DVKVTQSSRYLVKRTGEKVFLECVQDMDHENMFWYRQDPGLGLRLIYFSYDVKMKEKGDIPEGYSVSREKKERFSLILESASTNQTSMYLCASMGTSGGGTGELFFGEGSRLTVL.

This sequence joins TRBV19 and TRBJ2-3, with 9 bases identical to TRBD1. Trimming at V came to 1 base and at J to 1 base, leaving 3 bases not matched to a gene. The CDR3 is made up of 16 amino acids. Germline CDR1 is LNHDA and CDR2 is SQIVND (reference sequence). CDR3 DNA: TGTGCCAGTAGTATAGGAGGGGACAGGGGCACAGATACGCAGTATTTT. Its translation is CASSIGGDRGTDTQYF. Together with reference TRBV19 and TRBJ2-3, the CDR3 gives the full variable domain: DGGITQSPKYLFRKEGQNVTLSCEQNLNHDAMYWYRQDPGQGLRLIYYSQIVNDFQKGDIAEGYSVSREKKESFPLTVTSAQKNPTAFYLCASSIGGDRGTDTQYFGPGTRLTVL.

V usage is TRBV7-9 and J usage is TRBJ2-1; the D gene is possibly TRBD1 (6 bases). Between the trimmed V and J ends, which lost 3 bases and 4 bases, there was a span of 13 bases. The CDR3 loop spans 15 amino acids. Germline CDR1 is SEHNR and CDR2 is FQNEAQ (reference sequence). The chain's CDR3 is CASSLAGTKYNEQFF. The CDR3 DNA reads TGTGCCAGCAGCTTGGCCGGGACAAAATACAATGAGCAGTTCTTC.

V is TRBV28 and J is TRBJ2-3; 9 positions agree with TRBD2. CDR1 and CDR2 from the germline V gene are MDHEN and SYDVKM. Unmatched junction bases numbered 9, after V lost 7 bases and J lost 4 bases. The CDR3 extends over 15 amino acids. CDR3 DNA: TGTGCCAGCAAAGTAGGTAGCGGGAGCCCAGATACGCAGTATTTT. Amino acid sequence: CASKVGSGSPDTQYF.

The rearrangement joins TRBV11-2 to TRBJ2-3; possible D gene TRBD2, 6 bases. This CDR3 has 16 amino acids. Looked up from germline, CDR1 is SGHAT and CDR2 is FQNNGV. Trimming took off 5 bases at V and 5 bases at J, with 20 bases between the two ends. Here the CDR3 DNA reads TGTGCCAGCAGCCCCTTGGGCGGGGTTGACGTAGATACGCAGTATTTT. This codes for CASSPLGGVDVDTQYF.

The chain has TRBV10-2 and TRBJ2-1; 11 nucleotides agree with TRBD2. Trimming at V came to 6 bases and at J to 8 bases, leaving 9 bases not matched to a gene. This CDR3 is 15 amino acids long. Germline V CDR1 and CDR2: WSHSY, SAAADI. CDR3 DNA sequence: TGCGCCAGCAGGGAGGGGCTAGCGGGAGGCTATGAGCAGTTCTTC. Its protein product is CASREGLAGGYEQFF.

The genes are TRBV6-1 and TRBJ1-6; unclear D gene. This CDR3 has 14 amino acids. CDR1 is MNHNS, CDR2 SASEGT, per germline. The V gene lost 1 base and the J gene lost 9 bases, with 10 bases spanning the gap. CDR3 sequence (DNA): TGTGCCAGCAGTGAAGAGGGTTTCAGTTCACCCCTCCACTTT. It specifies CASSEEGFSSPLHF.

V usage is TRBV28 and J usage is TRBJ1-5, with D possibly TRBD1 on 6 matching bases. Trimming stripped 6 bases from V and 6 bases from J, with 15 bases between. There are 14 residues in the CDR3. Germline lookup yields CDR1 MDHEN and CDR2 SYDVKM. The CDR3 region is CASSLGGRGQPQHF. The DNA for the CDR3 is TGTGCCAGCAGCCTAGGGGGTCGGGGTCAGCCCCAGCATTTT.

This chain uses TRBV2 with TRBJ1-2; weak D call: TRBD1 (5 bases). CDR3 length: 13 amino acids. Germline V gives CDR1 SNHLY, CDR2 FYNNEI. The V gene lost 2 bases and the J gene lost 8 bases, with 12 bases spanning the gap. In DNA, the CDR3 is TGTGCCAGCAGTGAATCTGGGGCGGGCGGCTACACCTTC. Its protein is CASSESGAGGYTF.